This TCR beta chain was observed in a study of CD8 T cells in ankylosing spondylitis. Whole-study findings and limits: Reports say disease-linked clones showed up significantly more in matched ankylosing spondylitis synovial fluid. Reactive arthritis synovial fluid and blood previously showed some of these motif variants. What seemed typical of ankylosing spondylitis blood was a TCR beta motif built from roughly 8 highly homologous variants. Within peripheral blood, clones linked to disease were CD8+ and relatively rare.

The V gene's germline CDR1 is SGHTA and CDR2 FQGNSA. There are 15 residues in the CDR3. The V and J ends lost 5 bases and 1 base respectively, with 13 bases between them. As for this clonotype: Its cognate antigen is unknown.

A quantitative 5'-RACE method, one with molecular barcodes, was used to make TCR beta libraries. TCRdb analysed the 5' RACE reads with MiXCR anew, one entry per CDR3 protein. The sample carries under 950,000 distinct CDR3 sequences, roughly 19% recorded once. Material for sequencing was blood, either unsorted or a sorted T cell fraction (not recorded which). This clonotype was sampled from a male donor with ankylosing spondylitis. The rearrangement uses TRBV7-2 and TRBJ2-3, with a tentative D call TRBD1 (5 bases). The CDR3 sequence is CASSIDGARTDTQYF. For the CDR3, the DNA is TGTGCCAGCAGCATCGATGGGGCCCGCACAGATACGCAGTATTTT.